A single sample gave rise to the 24 T cell receptor beta chains below, sequenced in a study of blood T cell repertoires in COVID-19 (dated by TCRdb to the early 2020s). The library was made by the immunoSEQ multiplex PCR assay. TCRdb's version of the immuneACCESS table is confined to in-frame rearrangements and falls short of the full clone set. An unresolved V gene accounts for under half of the shortfall where checked; the remainder is of unknown origin. The sample table holds 250,000 to 350,000 clones, of which about 85% were seen once. The top ten clonotypes cover around 2.5% of the sample. Sequencing used PBMCs or T cells enriched from blood (not recorded which). Source of these receptors: a woman in her forties or fifties who had recovered from COVID-19.

This rearrangement joins TRBV29-1 to TRBJ2-1; D ambiguous. The V end lost 6 bases, the J end lost 4 bases, and 19 bases lay between the germline ends. This CDR3 is 15 amino acids long. Germline-derived CDR1 and CDR2 are SQVTM and ANQGSEA. Written as DNA, the CDR3 is TGCAGCGTCCGAACCAGTATCACCAATTACAATGAGCAGTTCTTC. Its translation: CSVRTSITNYNEQFF.

Only a few counts were recorded for this clone. The chain combines TRBV18 with TRBJ1-3, with D hard to call. CDR1 and CDR2 from the germline V gene are KGHSH and LQKENI. V was cut by 5 bases and J by 4 bases, with 12 bases left in between. The CDR3 length is 14 residues. The CDR3 region is CASSSSNPGNTIYF. Written as DNA, the CDR3 is TGTGCCAGCTCATCTTCTAATCCGGGAAACACCATATATTTT. The full variable domain, its missing parts supplied by reference TRBV18 and TRBJ1-3, is NAGVMQNPRHLVRRRGQEARLRCSPMKGHSHVYWYRQLPEEGLKFMVYLQKENIIDESGMPKERFSAEFPKEGPSILRIQQVVRGDSAAYFCASSSSNPGNTIYFGEGSWLTVV.

The DNA for the CDR3 is TGTGCCAGCAGCCTAAGCGGACAGGGGAATCAGCCCCAGCATTTT. Its translation: CASSLSGQGNQPQHF. The chain combines TRBV7-9 with TRBJ1-5; 9 bases line up with TRBD1. Germline CDR1 and CDR2: SEHNR and FQNEAQ (reference sequence). J was trimmed by 4 bases and V by 5 bases; bases with no gene match: 6. The CDR3 length is 15 residues.

This rearrangement joins TRBV5-4 to TRBJ1-2, with D unclear. CDR1 and CDR2 from the germline V gene are SGHNT and YYREEE (reference sequence). The CDR3 covers 13 residues. V was cut by 2 bases and J by 4 bases, with 9 bases left in between. CDR3 loop: CASSFGDVYGYTF. DNA for the CDR3: TGTGCCAGCAGCTTCGGGGATGTCTATGGCTACACCTTC.

V gene TRBV4-1 combines with J gene TRBJ2-3; 7 nucleotides align to TRBD2. The CDR3 totals 14 residues. In germline, CDR1 is MGHRA, CDR2 YSYEKL. Trimming took 4 bases from V and 4 from J; bases not matched to a gene: 5. This CDR3 is CASSRILAPDTQYF. For the CDR3, the DNA is TGCGCCAGCAGCCGCATACTAGCGCCAGATACGCAGTATTTT.

The chain has TRBV4-2 and TRBJ1-5; D is undetermined. Germline V lookup: CDR1 LGHNA, CDR2 YNFKEQ. This CDR3 comprises 13 residues. V was cut by 1 base and J by 6 bases, with 7 bases left in between. The CDR3 spells CASSQGGGQPQHF. The CDR3 bases are TGTGCCAGCAGCCAAGGGGGAGGTCAGCCCCAGCATTTT.

The chain couples TRBV5-1 to TRBJ1-2; D unclear. V lost 6 bases to trimming and J lost 2 bases, with 17 bases between them. The germline V gene encodes CDR1 SGHRS and CDR2 YFSETQ. There are 15 residues in the CDR3. CDR3 loop: CASIPYPQSNYGYTF. The CDR3 coding sequence is TGCGCCAGCATCCCGTACCCACAGTCAAACTATGGCTACACCTTC.

In nucleotides, the CDR3 is TGTGCCGCCCAGGCCGGGGGTCTCGGGCCCCAGCATTTT. Encoded protein: CAAQAGGLGPQHF. V is TRBV10-3 and J is TRBJ1-5, with D tentatively TRBD1 (5 bases). V lost 11 bases and J lost 9, with 20 bases in between. In germline, CDR1 is ENHRY, CDR2 SYGVKD. The CDR3 has 13 amino acids.

J is TRBJ1-4 and V is TRBV28, with 8 bases matching TRBD1. Per the germline V gene, CDR1 is MDHEN and CDR2 is SYDVKM. This CDR3 contains 14 residues. V gave up 5 bases and J gave up 5 bases; unmatched junction bases: 4. The CDR3 spells CASSQQGVNEKLFF. The CDR3 coding sequence is TGTGCCAGCAGTCAACAGGGGGTCAATGAAAAACTGTTTTTT.

The CDR3 here is CASHDLQGYNEQFF. The CDR3 DNA reads TGTGCCAGCCACGATCTACAGGGCTACAATGAGCAGTTCTTC. This chain uses TRBV27 with TRBJ2-1, with D possibly being TRBD1 (6 bases). V was clipped by 8 bases and J by 3 bases, with 14 bases between them. CDR1 is MNHEY, CDR2 SMNVEV, per germline (reference sequence). The CDR3 consists of 14 residues.

This clone showed up just a few times. The rearrangement joins TRBV6-4 to TRBJ2-3; 13 nucleotides match TRBD2. The germline V gene has CDR1 MRHNA and CDR2 SNTAGT. Germline trimming cut 3 bases from V and 6 bases from J; bases unmatched to any gene: 0. This CDR3 has 14 amino acids. CDR3 protein: CASSETSGRDTQYF. In nucleotides, the CDR3 is TGTGCCAGCAGTGAGACTAGCGGGAGGGATACGCAGTATTTT.

This chain links TRBV10-1 with TRBJ2-2; 8 bases line up with TRBD1. Germline loops: CDR1 WNHNN, CDR2 SYGVQD (reference sequence). This CDR3 is 15 amino acids long. The junction had 3 bases not matched to a gene; V was cut back by 0 bases and J by 6 bases. CDR3 DNA: TGCGCCAGCAGTGAGTCGACAGGGGTACCCGGGGAGCTGTTTTTT. Translating gives CASSESTGVPGELFF.

This clone was found once. The chain combines TRBV18 with TRBJ1-4; 7 positions agree with TRBD1. The CDR3 is made up of 15 amino acids. Per germline, CDR1 KGHSH and CDR2 LQKENI. V was pared by 3 bases and J by 7 bases, with 8 bases of the junction left unmatched. The CDR3 here is CASSPNRGPTEKLFF. The CDR3 nucleotides are TGTGCCAGCTCACCGAACAGGGGCCCTACTGAAAAACTGTTTTTT.

The J gene is TRBJ2-1, the V gene TRBV10-1, with 8 bases lining up with TRBD1. The germline V gene encodes CDR1 WNHNN and CDR2 SYGVQD (reference sequence). This CDR3 region has 14 residues. J was trimmed by 8 bases and V by 1 base; bases with no gene match: 4. The CDR3 protein is CASSELAGGDEQFF. CDR3 DNA sequence: TGCGCCAGCAGTGAGTTAGCAGGGGGCGATGAGCAGTTCTTC.

This chain uses TRBV11-2 with TRBJ2-3; 10 bases match TRBD1. V shed 3 bases and J 4 bases; nucleotides not matched to a gene: 1. The CDR3 loop spans 14 amino acids. CDR1 and CDR2 (germline): SGHAT, FQNNGV. The DNA of the CDR3 is TGTGCCAGCAGCTTCGACAGGGGGCCAGATACGCAGTATTTT. As protein: CASSFDRGPDTQYF.

The V call is TRBV11-2, the J call TRBJ2-7, with a tentative D call TRBD2 (7 bases). The V end was cut by 0 bases, the J end by 7 bases, with 16 bases between. The CDR3 sequence is 15 residues long. The V gene's germline CDR1 is SGHAT and CDR2 FQNNGV. CDR3 coding DNA: TGTGCCAGCAGCTTAGATCGGGGGGCACAGCAAGAGCAGTACTTC. Protein product: CASSLDRGAQQEQYF.

This clone was observed a handful of times. The rearrangement links TRBV29-1 to TRBJ1-1; a weak D match, TRBD1 (5 bases). V gave up 7 bases and J gave up 1 base, with 10 bases separating them. CDR1 and CDR2 (germline): SQVTM, ANQGSEA. This CDR3 region has 12 residues. The CDR3 here is CSGGGANTEAFF. DNA of the CDR3: TGCAGCGGTGGAGGGGCGAACACTGAAGCTTTCTTT.

The genes are TRBV7-6 and TRBJ2-5, with D uncertain. In germline, CDR1 is SGHVS, CDR2 FNYEAQ. CDR3 length equals 11 residues. V lost 5 bases to trimming and J lost 2 bases, with 3 bases between them. In nucleotides, the CDR3 is TGTGCCAGCAGCCTACAAGAGACCCAGTACTTC. Translated, it gives CASSLQETQYF.

This chain links TRBV27 with TRBJ1-2; tentatively, D is TRBD1 (6 bases). The CDR3 contains 14 residues. V lost 6 bases and J 6 bases, leaving 17 bases between the germline ends. Germline V CDR1 and CDR2: MNHEY, SMNVEV (reference sequence). This chain's CDR3 is CASSRLQGRDGYTF. The CDR3 DNA follows: TGTGCCAGCAGCCGACTACAGGGTAGAGATGGCTACACCTTC.

This clone was detected only a few times. The CDR3 region is CASSPTPPGQGNYGYTF. The DNA of the CDR3 is TGTGCCAGCTCACCGACCCCCCCGGGACAGGGAAACTATGGCTACACCTTC. The chain joins TRBV18 to TRBJ1-2; 9 positions agree with TRBD1. This CDR3 comprises 17 residues. Germline loops: CDR1 KGHSH, CDR2 LQKENI. Unmatched junction bases numbered 10, after V lost 3 bases and J lost 2 bases.

This chain joins TRBV7-2 and TRBJ1-1; D remains unclear. The germline V gene has CDR1 SGHTA and CDR2 FQGNSA. The CDR3 is 14 amino acids. V was cut by 1 base and J by 3 bases, with 9 bases left in between. In DNA form, the CDR3 reads TGTGCCAGCAGCTTAGAAGGGCGGGACACTGAAGCTTTCTTT. Amino acids: CASSLEGRDTEAFF.

V and J are TRBV4-3 and TRBJ2-5; 10 bases match TRBD1. V was pared by 1 base and J by 5 bases, with 4 bases of the junction left unmatched. This CDR3 region has 15 residues. From germline, CDR1 is LGHNA and CDR2 YSLEER. The CDR3 DNA follows: TGCGCCAGCAGCCAAGGGACAGGGGGTCTCGAGACCCAGTACTTC. Translation: CASSQGTGGLETQYF.

The DNA of the CDR3 is TGTGCCAGCAGTGAAGTGGGGCCCGCTTATAATTCACCCCTCCACTTT. It translates to CASSEVGPAYNSPLHF. The chain recombines TRBV2 with TRBJ1-6; D might be TRBD1 (5 bases). V lost 1 base and J 4 bases, leaving 11 bases between the germline ends. From germline, CDR1 is SNHLY and CDR2 FYNNEI. This CDR3 is built from 16 residues.

The chain has TRBV30 and TRBJ1-4; 9 bases map to TRBD1. The CDR3 spans 14 residues. The germline gives CDR1 GTSNPN, CDR2 SVGIG (reference sequence). With V trimmed by 4 bases and J by 5 bases, 5 bases remained unmatched. CDR3 nucleotides: TGTGCCTGGATGACCGGGACAGGGAATGAAAAACTGTTTTTT. Protein sequence: CAWMTGTGNEKLFF.